Detailed here is one T cell receptor beta chain. The germline V gene encodes CDR1 DFQATT and CDR2 SNEGSKA (reference sequence). Trimming left V 6 bases short and J 2 bases short, with 15 bases between. The CDR3 is made up of 14 amino acids. This sample is part of a study of CD8 T cells in Susac syndrome. Sequencing of TCR beta, carried out with a high-throughput approach, was applied to CD8+ and CD4+ T cells from the blood. Negative isolation yielded CD4+ and CD8+ T cells, and FACS enriched TEMRA cells. Random hexamers were used to reverse transcribe the RNA input (0.5 to 1 ug). TCRdb re-called the immunoSEQ multiplex PCR reads through MiXCR, storing one row per CDR3 protein. Among around 170,000 distinct CDR3 sequences listed, around 92% were seen once.

The specimen was CD4+ T cells from PBMCs. This TCR was sampled from a human donor in good health. The chain links TRBV20-1 to TRBJ2-3; the D is unclear. CDR3 nucleotides: TGCAGTGCAGCTCCTGACGGATTCACAGATACGCAGTATTTT. It encodes CSAAPDGFTDTQYF.